This TCR beta chain was recovered during a study of blood T cell repertoires in COVID-19. Study context: Samples taken during acute and convalescent COVID-19 were collected in the United States, Italy and Spain.

Profiled with immunoSEQ multiplex PCR; TCRdb holds only in-frame clones, not every one. Here the sample spans some 270,000 clones, approximately 85% being singletons. Enrollees, about 18 to 95 years old, lived in 24 US areas. Sequenced input: PBMCs or T cells enriched from blood (not recorded which). This TCR was recovered from a woman aged 25 to 45 who had recovered from COVID-19.

CDR3 residues: CASSKLDRGVSPLHF. CDR3 in DNA: TGTGCCAGCAGCAAATTGGACAGGGGTGTTTCACCCCTCCACTTT. The chain combines TRBV21-1 with TRBJ1-6; TRBD1, as called in the table, went unchecked against the DNA. TRBV21-1 is termed a pseudogene. The CDR3 runs 15 residues.